These 18 T cell receptor beta chains originate from one sample sequenced in a study of cytomegalovirus exposure and HLA in healthy donors. A multiplex PCR was run with 60 Vbeta primers and 13 Jbeta primers. The method was immunoSEQ multiplex PCR; TCRdb's version includes in-frame clones alone and lacks a portion of them. The sample lists a few hundred thousand clones, 85% to 95% occurring once. The sample consisted of PBMCs. These receptors originate from a girl between 2 and 10 years old in good health and CMV-seronegative.

The rearrangement joins TRBV7-9 to TRBJ1-1; D is possibly TRBD1 (5 bases). In germline, CDR1 is SEHNR, CDR2 FQNEAQ (reference sequence). The germline V and J ends were trimmed by 6 bases and 11 bases, with 16 bases remaining between them. The CDR3 contains 12 residues. The CDR3 is CASRPGPREAFF. For the CDR3, the DNA is TGTGCCAGCAGACCGGGACCCCGGGAGGCTTTCTTT.

The chain has TRBV27 and TRBJ1-2; a weak D match, TRBD1 (5 bases). The CDR3 loop spans 13 amino acids. V was trimmed by 2 bases and J by 4 bases, leaving 8 bases between them. Germline CDR1 is MNHEY and CDR2 is SMNVEV (reference sequence). In DNA form, the CDR3 reads TGTGCCAGCAGTTTAGACAGAGGCTATGGCTACACCTTC. Residues: CASSLDRGYGYTF.

The J gene is TRBJ2-5, the V gene TRBV27; possible D gene TRBD2, 5 bases. V dropped 5 bases and J dropped 5 bases, with 12 bases sitting between them. CDR3 length equals 13 residues. The germline V gene has CDR1 MNHEY and CDR2 SMNVEV (reference sequence). This chain's CDR3 is CASSMVRGETQYF. The CDR3 region has the DNA TGTGCCAGCAGTATGGTCCGAGGGGAGACCCAGTACTTC.

The chain uses TRBV12-5 and TRBJ2-4; D possibly corresponds to TRBD1 (6 bases). The length of the CDR3 is 17 residues. V dropped 0 bases and J dropped 6 bases, with 18 bases sitting between them. Germline values: CDR1 LGHNT, CDR2 FRNRAP. CDR3 sequence (DNA): TGTGCTAGTGGTTTGGTACTAGGACAGACGCAATCAAACATTCAGTACTTC. Translating gives CASGLVLGQTQSNIQYF.

The chain carries TRBV4-1 and TRBJ2-7; D might be TRBD1 (6 bases). This CDR3 spans 16 amino acids. The V and J ends lost 3 bases and 1 base respectively, with 16 bases between them. The germline V gene has CDR1 MGHRA and CDR2 YSYEKL. The DNA of the CDR3 is TGCGCCAGCAGCCAGCATGGGACAACCGAGTCCTACGAGCAGTACTTC. It encodes CASSQHGTTESYEQYF.

This clone occurred once. The V gene is TRBV9, the J gene TRBJ2-6; D is uncertain. This CDR3 contains 14 residues. V was shortened by 3 bases and J by 4 bases, with 8 bases between the two germline ends. The germline V gene encodes CDR1 SGDLS and CDR2 YYNGEE. CDR3 DNA sequence: TGTGCCAGCAGCGGATTGGAGGGGGCCAACGTCCTGACTTTC. It encodes CASSGLEGANVLTF.

The V gene is TRBV4-1, the J gene TRBJ2-5, with D hard to call. Deletions cut 4 bases from V and 2 bases from J, with 11 bases between. CDR3 length: 14 residues. Germline V gene lookup returns CDR1 MGHRA and CDR2 YSYEKL. This chain's CDR3 is CASSRTRLQETQYF. CDR3 nucleotides: TGCGCCAGCAGCCGCACACGATTACAAGAGACCCAGTACTTC.

This sequence joins TRBV7-2 and TRBJ2-2; TRBD1 agrees at 9 bases. V was pared by 4 bases and J by 8 bases, with 5 bases of the junction left unmatched. The CDR3 totals 14 residues. Germline lookup yields CDR1 SGHTA and CDR2 FQGNSA. The DNA for the CDR3 is TGTGCCAGCAGCTCACAGGGGGCGCGAGGGGAGCTGTTTTTT. It encodes CASSSQGARGELFF.

This chain uses TRBV6-6 with TRBJ2-6; D gene unclear. The length of the CDR3 is 13 residues. Trimming stripped 7 bases from V and 1 base from J, with 5 bases between. The germline V gene encodes CDR1 MNHNY and CDR2 SVGAGI (reference sequence). This CDR3 reads CASMASGANVLTF. The CDR3 DNA reads TGTGCCAGCATGGCATCTGGGGCCAACGTCCTGACTTTC.

This chain joins TRBV2 and TRBJ2-7; 8 bases are shared with TRBD2. CDR3 length equals 12 residues. The germline CDR1 and CDR2 sequences are SNHLY and FYNNEI. J was trimmed by 6 bases and V by 7 bases; bases with no gene match: 5. The CDR3 loop is CASKREGREQYF. CDR3 nucleotide sequence: TGTGCCAGCAAACGGGAGGGCCGCGAGCAGTACTTC.

V and J are TRBV14 and TRBJ2-1; D gene uncertain. The length of the CDR3 is 13 residues. Trimming took off 4 bases at V and 4 bases at J, with 8 bases between the two ends. CDR1 is SGHDN, CDR2 FVKESK, per germline. CDR3 loop: CASSPHSYNEQFF. CDR3 nucleotides: TGTGCCAGCAGCCCCCACTCTTACAATGAGCAGTTCTTC.

The rearrangement joins TRBV4-2 to TRBJ2-1; perhaps TRBD1 as D (6 bases). Germline V CDR1 and CDR2: LGHNA, YNFKEQ. The length of the CDR3 is 16 residues. Trimming left V 0 bases short and J 4 bases short, with 13 bases between. CDR3 region: CASSQEGRGQYNEQFF. The CDR3 bases are TGTGCCAGCAGCCAAGAGGGCCGCGGACAGTACAATGAGCAGTTCTTC.

The chain uses TRBV28 and TRBJ2-1; D remains ambiguous. This CDR3 has 12 amino acids. Germline CDR1 and CDR2: MDHEN and SYDVKM. V shed 3 bases and J shed 7 bases, with 7 bases lying between them. The CDR3, as DNA: TGTGCCAGCAGTTTTGTTCAGAATGAGCAGTTCTTC. It codes for CASSFVQNEQFF.

The chain recombines TRBV30 with TRBJ1-3; a possible D gene is TRBD1 (5 bases). V lost 3 bases to trimming and J lost 1 base, with 19 bases between them. The germline CDR1 and CDR2 sequences are GTSNPN and SVGIG (reference sequence). The CDR3 totals 17 residues. For the CDR3, the DNA is TGTGCCTGGAGCGGTATGGGGCCAGCATTGTCTGGAAACACCATATATTTT. Encoded protein: CAWSGMGPALSGNTIYF.

J is TRBJ2-1 and V is TRBV18, with a weak D call TRBD1 (6 bases). V was pared by 1 base and J by 12 bases, with 13 bases between. Germline V gives CDR1 KGHSH, CDR2 LQKENI. The CDR3 has 13 residues. The CDR3 sequence is CASSPLGAGVQFF. The CDR3 nucleotides read TGTGCCAGCTCACCACTAGGGGCAGGGGTGCAGTTCTTC. Looking up the rest from reference TRBV18 and TRBJ2-1 gives the full variable domain: NAGVMQNPRHLVRRRGQEARLRCSPMKGHSHVYWYRQLPEEGLKFMVYLQKENIIDESGMPKERFSAEFPKEGPSILRIQQVVRGDSAAYFCASSPLGAGVQFFGPGTRLTVL.

V usage is TRBV7-3 and J usage is TRBJ1-5; no clear D gene. V gave up 6 bases and J gave up 4 bases, with 10 bases separating them. The CDR3 has 13 amino acids. Germline loops: CDR1 SGHTA, CDR2 FQGTGA. The CDR3, as DNA: TGTGCCAGCAGTTACGCGATAAATCAGCCCCAGCATTTT. Residues: CASSYAINQPQHF.

The chain is built from TRBV10-3 and TRBJ1-1; perhaps TRBD1 as D (6 bases). The CDR3 contains 15 residues. Germline CDR1 and CDR2: ENHRY and SYGVKD. V was shortened by 5 bases and J by 2 bases, with 15 bases between the two germline ends. In DNA, the CDR3 is TGTGCCATCAGTCCGGGGGGCGGGCCTAACACTGAAGCTTTCTTT. Its protein product is CAISPGGGPNTEAFF.

This chain connects TRBV5-1 to TRBJ1-6; 8 bases match TRBD1. With 4 bases clipped from V and 5 bases from J, the junction kept 8 bases outside the gene matches. CDR3 length: 16 amino acids. Germline values: CDR1 SGHRS, CDR2 YFSETQ. The CDR3 protein is CASSPGQGKNNSPLHF. CDR3 nucleotides: TGCGCCAGCAGCCCAGGACAGGGAAAAAATAATTCACCCCTCCACTTT.